This T cell receptor beta chain is from a study of cytomegalovirus exposure and HLA in healthy donors. CDR3 length: 14 residues. Germline CDR1 reads SGHNT; CDR2 reads YENEEA. The trim removed 5 bases at V and 3 bases at J, leaving 7 bases unmatched. Donors showed nominal health when sampled, although they likely had unrecorded immune exposures. Findings and limits, study-wide: Cytomegalovirus association was assigned to approximately 160 TCR beta chains.

13 Jbeta primers and 60 Vbeta primers were used for the PCR. Libraries were prepared by immunoSEQ multiplex PCR; TCRdb keeps only in-frame clonotypes and omits some of them. The sample has some 130,000 clones; around 80% are singletons. With respect to this clone: What it binds is unknown.

What was sequenced was PBMCs. This receptor was taken from a man younger than 45 in good health. The J gene is TRBJ2-7, the V gene TRBV11-3; 7 bases agree with TRBD1. The CDR3 loop reads CASSPGDSLYEQYF. CDR3 coding DNA: TGTGCCAGCAGCCCCGGGGACAGCCTCTACGAGCAGTACTTC.